The clone carrying this T cell receptor beta chain was picked up a small number of times. Its antigen remains unidentified. The data were obtained in a study of human T cells and chemical hapten exposure. Overall study context: After 6 days, upper back 0.01% DPC patch tests were scored.

Whole-study results and caveats: Having alopecia, donors may respond immunologically unlike healthy people. High-frequency TCRs, those above 1 in 1000, stayed the same after DPC sensitization.

TCRdb called the RACE reads again in MiXCR, with one record for every CDR3 protein. The repertoire holds fewer than 150,000 distinct CDR3 sequences, with roughly 13% as singletons. The time point is: pre-sensitization, week 0. The sample's treatment: therapeutic diphenylcyclopropenone sensitization with weekly scalp DPC. The germline V and J ends were trimmed by 1 base and 4 bases, with 10 bases remaining between them. CDR3 length: 14 amino acids. CDR1 and CDR2 from the germline V gene are MGHDK and SYGVNS. The J gene is TRBJ1-2, the V gene TRBV25-1; D is undetermined. The material was whole blood, obtained in connection with sensitization to the hapten diphenylcyclopropenone (DPC). This receptor was obtained from a woman aged 18-30 years with alopecia areata. Some clones in this sample may be carry-over from other donors' samples. The chain's CDR3 is CASSEWSSGYGYTF. CDR3 nucleotides: TGTGCCAGCAGTGAATGGTCTAGCGGCTATGGCTACACCTTC.